Given below is one T cell receptor (beta chain) in context. TCRdb's table, derived via immunoSEQ multiplex PCR, lists solely in-frame clones and lacks some. The data contain around 110,000 clones, more than 85% of them singletons. This entry comes from a study of control samples from healthy donors and cancer patients. The CDR3 consists of 18 residues. V lost 2 bases and J lost 0; bases outside the gene matches: 10. Germline CDR1 reads MNHEY; CDR2 reads SMNVEV (reference sequence). The sequenced sample consisted of blood. The origin of this receptor is a man aged 25 to 40 in good health. The rearrangement links TRBV27 to TRBJ1-5; 7 bases align to TRBD1. Here the CDR3 reads CASSLTSGGGYSNQPQHF. The CDR3 nucleotides are TGTGCCAGCAGTTTAACATCAGGGGGGGGATATAGCAATCAGCCCCAGCATTTT.